Listed below are T cell receptor beta chains from one sample, sequenced in a study of CD8 T cells in ankylosing spondylitis. MiXCR was run by TCRdb on the 5' RACE reads, yielding one entry per CDR3 protein. The sample lists 150,000 to 200,000 distinct CDR3 sequences, 13% occurring once. Sequencing was carried out using blood, either unsorted or a sorted T cell fraction (not recorded which). All receptors come from a female donor with ankylosing spondylitis or in good health (not recorded which). CDR3s include the opening cysteine and the closing phenylalanine or tryptophan. For some rows the clone size is stated as once, few or many, or as a class when expanded; others skip it.

V gene: TRBV20-1; clone size: NA; J gene: TRBJ1-2; CDR3 protein: CSASLGTTHFYGYTF
V gene: TRBV12-3/TRBV12-4; clone size: few; J gene: TRBJ2-1; CDR3 protein: CASSLAAVNEQFF
V gene: TRBV6-2/TRBV6-3; clone size: many; J gene: TRBJ1-1; CDR3 protein: CASRRYRPNTEAFF
V gene: TRBV3-1; clone size: many; J gene: TRBJ1-1; CDR3 protein: CASSQRTGGTEAFF
V gene: TRBV7-9; clone size: NA; J gene: TRBJ2-1; CDR3 protein: CASSSGLDTDNEQFF
V gene: TRBV19; clone size: NA; J gene: TRBJ1-3; CDR3 protein: CASSRQGTLSGNTIYF
V gene: TRBV27; clone size: many; J gene: TRBJ1-2; CDR3 protein: CASREREGANYGYTF
V gene: TRBV20-1; clone size: many; J gene: TRBJ2-1; CDR3 protein: CSARDLGLAGGGQFF
V gene: TRBV6-4; clone size: many; J gene: TRBJ2-3; CDR3 protein: CASSDTGGSTDTQYF
V gene: TRBV3-1; clone size: NA; J gene: TRBJ2-3; CDR3 protein: CASSPGTSANTDTQYF
V gene: TRBV18; clone size: many; J gene: TRBJ2-3; CDR3 protein: CASSPRGSSTDTQYF
V gene: TRBV7-9; clone size: NA; J gene: TRBJ2-5; CDR3 protein: CASRKGQEGTQYF
V gene: TRBV12-3/TRBV12-4; clone size: few; J gene: TRBJ2-3; CDR3 protein: CASSFSLSTDTQYF
V gene: TRBV7-3; clone size: few; J gene: TRBJ2-1; CDR3 protein: CASRLTPDNPNEQFF
V gene: TRBV7-2; clone size: few; J gene: TRBJ1-1; CDR3 protein: CASSAPLNTEAFF
V gene: TRBV20-1; clone size: many; J gene: TRBJ2-1; CDR3 protein: CSAPRGDEQFF
V gene: TRBV5-4; clone size: few; J gene: TRBJ2-3; CDR3 protein: CASSPTRTGGQDTQYF
V gene: TRBV21-1; clone size: few; J gene: TRBJ2-7; CDR3 protein: CASSLPGQGCLEQYF
V gene: TRBV6-2/TRBV6-3; clone size: many; J gene: TRBJ2-7; CDR3 protein: CASSYWGSPLYEQYF
V gene: TRBV24-1; clone size: many; J gene: TRBJ2-1; CDR3 protein: CATSDPYNEQFF
V gene: TRBV20-1; clone size: many; J gene: TRBJ2-1; CDR3 protein: CSAPSGEQFF
V gene: TRBV6-4; clone size: few; J gene: TRBJ2-2; CDR3 protein: CASSDGATGELFF
V gene: TRBV28; clone size: many; J gene: TRBJ1-5; CDR3 protein: CASSSFPQSPNQPQHF
V gene: TRBV4-3; clone size: many; J gene: TRBJ1-2; CDR3 protein: CASSRGRDSSMGYTF
V gene: TRBV9; clone size: many; J gene: TRBJ2-5; CDR3 protein: CASSGRWGNQETQYF
V gene: TRBV29-1; clone size: few; J gene: TRBJ2-7; CDR3 protein: CSVEDPPNEQYF
V gene: TRBV7-6; clone size: few; J gene: TRBJ2-1; CDR3 protein: CASSLEERESSYNEQFF
V gene: TRBV20-1; clone size: many; J gene: TRBJ1-3; CDR3 protein: CSARAPDRVAGNTIYF
V gene: TRBV20-1; clone size: NA; J gene: TRBJ2-7; CDR3 protein: CSAKSASGTPTTYAQYF
V gene: TRBV3-1; clone size: many; J gene: TRBJ2-7; CDR3 protein: CASSPNSYEQYF
V gene: TRBV5-6; clone size: many; J gene: TRBJ2-1; CDR3 protein: CASSLAPSSYNEQFF
V gene: TRBV20-1; clone size: NA; J gene: TRBJ1-1; CDR3 protein: CSAREGVANTEAFF
V gene: TRBV11-1; clone size: many; J gene: TRBJ1-1; CDR3 protein: CASNRYVGTGKTTEAFF
V gene: TRBV12-3/TRBV12-4; clone size: few; J gene: TRBJ1-5; CDR3 protein: CASSFSLSSQPQHF
V gene: TRBV5-1; clone size: NA; J gene: TRBJ2-3; CDR3 protein: CASSGALASGASTDTQYF
V gene: TRBV12-3/TRBV12-4; clone size: many; J gene: TRBJ1-2; CDR3 protein: CASRGGANYGYTF
V gene: TRBV29-1; clone size: NA; J gene: TRBJ2-1; CDR3 protein: CSLTGGIDEQFF
V gene: TRBV2; clone size: many; J gene: TRBJ1-2; CDR3 protein: CASSESEYGYTF
V gene: TRBV11-2; clone size: many; J gene: TRBJ1-2; CDR3 protein: CASSLVAGYTF
V gene: TRBV7-9; clone size: many; J gene: TRBJ2-7; CDR3 protein: CASSLQNYEQYF
V gene: TRBV4-1; clone size: many; J gene: TRBJ2-1; CDR3 protein: CASSHSYYPSSYNEQFF
V gene: TRBV2; clone size: few; J gene: TRBJ1-2; CDR3 protein: CASSDIGGGRGYTF
V gene: TRBV20-1; clone size: many; J gene: TRBJ1-6; CDR3 protein: CSASRDRNSPLHF
V gene: TRBV4-3; clone size: many; J gene: TRBJ2-1; CDR3 protein: CASSQEPLAGGGNEQFF
V gene: TRBV6-1; clone size: few; J gene: TRBJ2-5; CDR3 protein: CASSEGSRAQIQETQYF
V gene: TRBV11-2; clone size: many; J gene: TRBJ2-3; CDR3 protein: CASSPGIGSTDTQYF
V gene: TRBV18; clone size: many; J gene: TRBJ2-7; CDR3 protein: CASSQVGVSEQYF
V gene: TRBV29-1; clone size: many; J gene: TRBJ2-1; CDR3 protein: CSVRGRVYNEQFF
V gene: TRBV5-1; clone size: many; J gene: TRBJ1-1; CDR3 protein: CASSNIPNTEAFF
V gene: TRBV6-2/TRBV6-3; clone size: many; J gene: TRBJ2-3; CDR3 protein: CASGTSGSRGDTQYF